The 21 T cell receptor beta chains in this list originate from one sample, sequenced in a study of blood T cell repertoires in COVID-19. Sequenced by immunoSEQ multiplex PCR; TCRdb stores in-frame clones only, minus some. The sample lists roughly 67,000 clones; 76% were seen once. Sequenced: peripheral blood. The receptors come from a woman in her forties or fifties with active or convalescent COVID-19.

The chain combines TRBV30 with TRBJ1-5; D unresolved. Germline V gives CDR1 GTSNPN, CDR2 SVGIG (reference sequence). Trimming took 5 bases from V and 0 from J, leaving 8 bases between them. The CDR3 loop spans 13 amino acids. The CDR3, as DNA: TGTGCCTGGTCGAGGGATAGCAATCAGCCCCAGCATTTT. As protein: CAWSRDSNQPQHF. Full variable domain (missing parts from reference TRBV30 and TRBJ1-5): SQTIHQWPATLVQPVGSPLSLECTVEGTSNPNLYWYRQAAGRGLQLLFYSVGIGQISSEVPQNLSASRPQDRQFILSSKKLLLSDSGFYLCAWSRDSNQPQHFGDGTRLSIL.

The chain uses TRBV3-1 (or the pseudogene TRBV3-2) and TRBJ2-5; 13 nucleotides align to TRBD2. V lost 3 bases and J lost 4; bases outside the gene matches: 2. The germline CDR1 and CDR2 sequences are LGHDT and YNNKEL (reference sequence). The CDR3 totals 15 residues. The CDR3: CASSHRTSGRETQYF. CDR3 DNA: TGTGCCAGCAGCCATCGGACTAGCGGGAGAGAGACCCAGTACTTC.

This clone was observed a few times. The chain has TRBV5-1 and TRBJ1-1; the D gene is possibly TRBD1 (6 bases). Germline-derived CDR1 and CDR2 are SGHRS and YFSETQ. The CDR3 is 13 residues long. Trimming left V 4 bases short and J 1 base short, with 8 bases between. The CDR3 bases are TGCGCCAGCAGCCAGACAGGGAACACTGAAGCTTTCTTT. Protein product: CASSQTGNTEAFF.

This rearrangement joins TRBV24-1 to TRBJ2-5; 9 nucleotides match TRBD2. This CDR3 comprises 15 residues. V dropped 2 bases and J dropped 5; count of bases not matched to a gene: 5. Germline lookup yields CDR1 KGHDR and CDR2 SFDVKD. The CDR3 is CATSDSGTSRETQYF. CDR3 sequence (DNA): TGTGCCACCAGTGATTCCGGGACTAGCAGGGAGACCCAGTACTTC.

This clone was picked up a small number of times. The chain has TRBV27 and TRBJ2-3; 9 bases map to TRBD2. Germline CDR1 MNHEY, CDR2 SMNVEV (reference sequence). The CDR3 is 14 residues long. V shed 6 bases and J 1 base; nucleotides not matched to a gene: 2. CDR3 in DNA: TGTGCCAGCAGCGAGCGGGAGGGCACAGATACGCAGTATTTT. Its protein product is CASSEREGTDTQYF.

The chain recombines TRBV13 with TRBJ1-2, with 7 bases aligning to TRBD1. Trimming at V came to 5 bases and at J to 0 bases, leaving 6 bases not matched to a gene. CDR1 and CDR2 (germline): PRHDT, FYEKMQ (reference sequence). This CDR3 has 15 residues. The CDR3, as DNA: TGTGCCAGCAGCACTTCAGGGGGTACTAACTATGGCTACACCTTC. It is translated as CASSTSGGTNYGYTF.

The chain has TRBV19 and TRBJ2-1, with TRBD1 matching 9 bases. V shed 5 bases and J 9 bases; nucleotides not matched to a gene: 11. Looked up from germline, CDR1 is LNHDA and CDR2 is SQIVND (reference sequence). The CDR3 consists of 15 residues. CDR3 in amino acids: CASSYTGGPTGEQFF. CDR3 nucleotides: TGTGCCAGTAGTTATACAGGGGGCCCCACAGGTGAGCAGTTCTTC.

The chain is built from TRBV7-2 and TRBJ2-1, with TRBD2 matching 7 bases. V shed 5 bases and J 3 bases; nucleotides not matched to a gene: 10. This CDR3 contains 16 residues. Germline loops: CDR1 SGHTA, CDR2 FQGNSA. DNA of the CDR3: TGTGCCAGCAGCGGGTCTAGCGGAAATTTCTACAATGAGCAGTTCTTC. Its translation is CASSGSSGNFYNEQFF.

This chain joins TRBV6-5 and TRBJ2-7; perhaps TRBD2 as D (6 bases). Germline V lookup: CDR1 MNHEY, CDR2 SVGAGI. The CDR3 totals 13 residues. V was pared by 7 bases and J by 1 base, with 11 bases between. CDR3 loop: CASTTSRSYEQYF. The CDR3 nucleotides are TGTGCCAGCACAACTAGCCGTTCCTACGAGCAGTACTTC.

CDR3 protein: CASSLRGIGTEAFF. The CDR3 DNA reads TGCGCCAGCAGCCTCAGAGGAATTGGGACTGAAGCTTTCTTT. The rearrangement links TRBV5-1 to TRBJ1-1, with D unresolved. The V gene's germline CDR1 is SGHRS and CDR2 YFSETQ. The CDR3 length is 14 residues. Deletions cut 4 bases from V and 5 bases from J, with 15 bases between. The full variable domain, completed using reference TRBV5-1 and TRBJ1-1, is KAGVTQTPRYLIKTRGQQVTLSCSPISGHRSVSWYQQTPGQGLQFLFEYFSETQRNKGNFPGRFSGRQFSNSRSEMNVSTLELGDSALYLCASSLRGIGTEAFFGQGTRLTVV.

This clone was recorded once. The CDR3 here is CASSFGSVGEQFF. The CDR3 DNA reads as TGTGCCAGCAGCTTTGGGAGCGTCGGTGAGCAGTTCTTC. The chain uses TRBV5-6 and TRBJ2-1, with D possibly matching TRBD2 (5 bases). The ends were cut back, 2 bases at V and 9 bases at J, with 12 bases in the middle. Germline loops: CDR1 SGHDT, CDR2 YYEEEE. The CDR3 runs 13 residues.

This chain uses TRBV3-1 (or the pseudogene TRBV3-2) with TRBJ1-1; perhaps TRBD1 as D (5 bases). Per germline, CDR1 LGHDT and CDR2 YNNKEL (reference sequence). V lost 4 bases and J 4 bases, leaving 10 bases between the germline ends. The CDR3 is made up of 13 amino acids. The chain's CDR3 is CASSPGRGTEAFF. The CDR3 bases are TGTGCCAGCAGCCCAGGGAGGGGCACTGAAGCTTTCTTT.

This chain links TRBV24-1 with TRBJ2-5, with D possibly being TRBD2 (5 bases). With 4 bases removed from V and 9 bases from J, the gap between germline ends came to 17 bases. The CDR3 length is 14 residues. Per the germline V gene, CDR1 is KGHDR and CDR2 is SFDVKD. DNA for the CDR3: TGTGCCACCAGTGACACCGACTCTAAGAGGGCCCAGTACTTC. This translates into CATSDTDSKRAQYF.

This clone was recorded at least ten times. The chain links TRBV2 to TRBJ1-4, with D unclear. CDR3 length: 15 amino acids. Germline CDR1 and CDR2: SNHLY and FYNNEI. V was pared by 4 bases and J by 3 bases, with 12 bases between. The CDR3 bases are TGTGCCAGCAGTGCTGACCGGGGTTCTAATGAAAAACTGTTTTTT. This sequence encodes CASSADRGSNEKLFF. The whole variable domain, filled in from reference TRBV2 and TRBJ1-4, reads EPEVTQTPSHQVTQMGQEVILRCVPISNHLYFYWYRQILGQKVEFLVSFYNNEISEKSEIFDDQFSVERPDGSNFTLKIRSTKLEDSAMYFCASSADRGSNEKLFFGSGTQLSVL.

V and J are TRBV24-1 and TRBJ2-1; maybe TRBD1 (6 bases). The CDR3 length is 15 residues. Deletions cut 3 bases from V and 0 bases from J, with 8 bases between. The germline gives CDR1 KGHDR, CDR2 SFDVKD. The CDR3 nucleotides read TGTGCCACCAGTGATGGACAGAGCTCCTACAATGAGCAGTTCTTC. It translates to CATSDGQSSYNEQFF.

The chain couples TRBV5-5 to TRBJ2-6, with 11 bases matching TRBD2. The ends lost 4 bases at V and 0 bases at J; junction bases unmatched: 6. The CDR3 runs to 18 residues. Germline V gene sequence: CDR1 SGHKS, CDR2 YYEKEE (reference sequence). In nucleotides, the CDR3 is TGTGCCAGCAGCGAAGGGACTAGCGGAGCCTCTGGGGCCAACGTCCTGACTTTC. Its translation is CASSEGTSGASGANVLTF.

The chain combines TRBV24-1 with TRBJ2-3; D possibly corresponds to TRBD2 (5 bases). This CDR3 has 18 amino acids. CDR1 and CDR2 (germline): KGHDR, SFDVKD. V gave up 4 bases and J gave up 0 bases, with 19 bases separating them. CDR3 amino acids: CATSDPRLSGGSTDTQYF. The CDR3 nucleotides read TGTGCCACCAGTGACCCTCGACTGAGCGGAGGTAGCACAGATACGCAGTATTTT.

Note on this clone: The same CDR3 is also encoded by other DNA sequences in this sample. This chain uses TRBV24-1 with TRBJ2-1; 11 positions agree with TRBD1. The CDR3 length is 16 residues. Germline-derived CDR1 and CDR2 are KGHDR and SFDVKD. Trimming removed 3 bases from V and 5 bases from J; junction bases left unmatched: 5. CDR3 loop: CATSDPGTGGHNEQFF. CDR3 nucleotide sequence: TGTGCCACCAGTGATCCGGGGACAGGGGGACACAATGAGCAGTTCTTC.

The chain employs TRBV27 and TRBJ2-7; a weak D match, TRBD1 (5 bases). V dropped 6 bases and J dropped 0 bases, with 15 bases sitting between them. This CDR3 spans 15 amino acids. Germline V gene lookup returns CDR1 MNHEY and CDR2 SMNVEV (reference sequence). The CDR3 DNA sequence: TGTGCCAGCAGCCTAGGGGCCATGTCCTCCTACGAGCAGTACTTC. It codes for CASSLGAMSSYEQYF.

This rearrangement joins TRBV5-4 to TRBJ1-1, with 9 bases fitting TRBD1. V lost 3 bases and J lost 6; bases outside the gene matches: 6. The germline V gene encodes CDR1 SGHNT and CDR2 YYREEE (reference sequence). The CDR3 is 14 residues long. The CDR3 protein is CASSSRTGDPEAFF. The CDR3 nucleotides read TGTGCCAGCAGCTCTAGGACAGGGGACCCTGAAGCTTTCTTT.

As concerns this clone: Its ends do not fully match the called genes, so a read error is possible. The chain is built from TRBV12-3 or TRBV12-4 and TRBJ1-1; D is possibly TRBD1 (6 bases). The CDR3 covers 13 residues. CDR3 residues: CASRLDRITEAFF. For the CDR3, the DNA is TGTGCCAGCAGATTAGACAGGATCACTGAAGCTTTCTTT.